The 6 T cell receptor beta chains in this list originate from one sample, sequenced in a study of blood T cell repertoires in COVID-19. Measured with immunoSEQ multiplex PCR; TCRdb has only the in-frame clones, and not every one. This sample has 200,000 to 250,000 clones, with 70% to 85% found just once. Sequencing used PBMCs or T cells enriched from blood (not recorded which). The receptors were gathered from a man in his sixties who had recovered from COVID-19.

This clone has a single count. The gene calls are TRBV7-3 and TRBJ2-5, with 11 bases lining up with TRBD1. Germline CDR1 and CDR2: SGHTA and FQGTGA. The V and J ends lost 5 bases and 5 bases, in that order; junction bases with no gene match: 10. The CDR3 consists of 16 residues. The CDR3 DNA sequence: TGTGCCAGCAGCCAGACAAGGACAGGGGGCAGGGAGACCCAGTACTTC. Encoded protein: CASSQTRTGGRETQYF. Filled out from reference TRBV7-3 and TRBJ2-5, the complete variable domain reads GAGVSQTPSNKVTEKGKYVELRCDPISGHTALYWYRQSLGQGPEFLIYFQGTGAADDSGLPNDRFFAVRPEGSVSTLKIQRTERGDSAVYLCASSQTRTGGRETQYFGPGTRLLVL.

V and J are TRBV9 and TRBJ2-7; the match to TRBD1 covers 7 bases. The CDR3 is made up of 13 amino acids. Looked up from germline, CDR1 is SGDLS and CDR2 is YYNGEE. Losses at the gene ends were 3 bases for V and 7 bases for J; bases not matched to a gene: 7. CDR3 DNA: TGTGCCAGCAGCGGTGACAGGGTGGGAGAGCAGTACTTC. Its translation: CASSGDRVGEQYF.

This chain joins TRBV19 and TRBJ1-3; 9 bases map to TRBD1. Unmatched junction bases numbered 5, after V lost 3 bases and J lost 2 bases. The germline V gene encodes CDR1 LNHDA and CDR2 SQIVND (reference sequence). This CDR3 has 16 amino acids. CDR3 nucleotide sequence: TGTGCCAGTAGTATCAGCGGGACAGGGACTGGAAACACCATATATTTT. This codes for CASSISGTGTGNTIYF.

This CDR3 reads CATSDRGQDRGYTF. DNA of the CDR3: TGTGCCACCAGTGACCGGGGACAGGACAGGGGCTACACCTTC. This chain joins TRBV24-1 and TRBJ1-2; TRBD1 aligns across 8 bases. The CDR3 has 14 amino acids. Per the germline V gene, CDR1 is KGHDR and CDR2 is SFDVKD. V gave up 4 bases and J gave up 8 bases; unmatched junction bases: 8.

The gene calls are TRBV5-1 and TRBJ1-3, with 8 bases fitting TRBD1. The CDR3 extends over 15 amino acids. CDR1 is SGHRS, CDR2 YFSETQ, per germline. V dropped 2 bases and J dropped 0; count of bases not matched to a gene: 1. The DNA of the CDR3 is TGCGCCAGCAGCTTAGACAGGGGCTCTGGAAACACCATATATTTT. Translated, it gives CASSLDRGSGNTIYF.

There are a few counts of this clone. V is TRBV19 and J is TRBJ1-6, with 7 bases fitting TRBD1. In germline, CDR1 is LNHDA, CDR2 SQIVND (reference sequence). The CDR3 extends over 13 amino acids. Germline trimming cut 5 bases from V and 6 bases from J; bases unmatched to any gene: 1. Written as DNA, the CDR3 is TGTGCCAGTAGTTGGGACAGTAATTCACCCCTCCACTTT. It translates to CASSWDSNSPLHF.